This TCR beta chain was identified during a study of cytomegalovirus exposure and HLA in healthy donors listed by TCRdb under 2017. Study-wide context: In an earlier analysis of approximately 640 of the donors, less than 350 Gb of sequence data and 90 million to 120 million unique TCR beta sequences from approximately 180 million T cells were reported. An early release covering about 600 HLA-typed donors comprised about 300 gigabases of sequencing data and 85 million to 100 million unique TCR sequences. Of the approximately 400 genotyped donors, over 70% fell in the genetic ancestry cluster associated with self-reported Caucasian donors. The study aimed to test whether signatures of past pathogen exposure could be identified by cataloging public T cell receptors. Using immunosequencing, the study profiled T cell repertoires from around 670 subjects and related those repertoires to cytomegalovirus serostatus. In addition to the first cohort of 500 to 850 subjects, a separate validation cohort of some 120 different subjects was used. The study combined high-throughput TCR immunosequencing, statistical association of individual TCRs with disease status, and machine learning to predict cytomegalovirus infection status. To study patterns of TCR occurrence, a later analysis re-analyzed previously published TCR beta repertoires from 666 donors and added high-resolution HLA genotyping. Rather than using new phenotypic data, the later analysis identified candidate immune exposures from TCR beta sequences and from how often those sequences occurred across donors. An earlier analysis of around 580 of the donors used high-throughput TCR beta sequencing to judge whether each TCR beta V gene segment behaved as functional or pseudogenic. Donor age, sex, ethnicity and CMV serostatus were collected together with the repertoire data. A later genetic analysis used genome-wide SNP genotypes for about 60% of the roughly 700 donors, treating that subset as a discovery cohort. Every discovery cohort repertoire had been produced on one sequencing platform. Both class I and class II loci were covered by HLA typing, at four-digit resolution. Typing coverage differed by locus: A, B, C, DRB1 and DQB1 were typed in roughly 620-640 donors, DQA1 in about 560, DPA1 in some 570, and DPB1 in about 450. Because of strong linkage in the cohort, roughly five DR-DQ haplotypes were treated as single units for association and clustering. Among 398 genotyped donors of the cohort, an average of about 220,000 unique TCR beta nucleotide sequences was sequenced per donor, of which about 18% were non-productive. What the study reported, not specific to this receptor: Assigning TCR associations to individual alleles was difficult when HLA alleles, especially DR and DQ, strongly co-occurred. Some IMGT-functional V segments, including TRBV6-2 and TRBV6-3, could not be distinguished by the 87-base-pair reads and were therefore excluded. An earlier analysis of several hundred of the donors showed that most TCR beta V segments appeared in productive rearrangements either about 87% or about 30% of the time, which broadly matched IMGT annotations. Several of the top co-occurrence clusters appeared to be linked to parvovirus B19, influenza, CMV and Epstein-Barr virus, according to a later analysis. Because counts were too low, some 17 rarely observed V segments, including chromosome 9 orphons, were excluded from the earlier analysis of 587 of the donors. A group of highly shared sequence variants was considered likely to be a technical artifact of the sequencing pipeline. The study listed approximately 150 TCR beta chains as associated with cytomegalovirus. A further reported finding was that TCR beta sequences accurately predicted the HLA-A and HLA-B alleles for most subjects in the first cohort. While some public TCRs were present in many individuals, most TCR sequences turned up only very rarely across donors. A later analysis found that TCR association rates varied across HLA loci, with DRB1 alleles showing the most associated TCRs and HLA-C alleles the fewest. A later genetic analysis associated a missense DCLRE1C variant with V-gene and J-gene trimming of TCR beta chains, and an independent cohort replicated the association. Compared with equally common non-associated chains, HLA-associated TCR beta chains in a later analysis were more clonally expanded and had lower generation probabilities. The presence/absence analyses assumed that sequencing depth was roughly uniform across donors, and that assumption may not be true. A later genetic analysis reported fewer N-insertions in productive TCRs among donors in an Asian-associated ancestry cluster than the roughly 620-donor mean. In vitro tests confirmed that a few of the cytomegalovirus-associated TCR beta chains recognize cytomegalovirus antigens. Because HLA typing was unavailable for some donors at each locus, only the typed subset was used in association tests. In both the original and validation cohorts, the classifier was reported to diagnose cytomegalovirus status with high specificity and sensitivity. CMV serostatus was the only immune exposure information available for the cohort. Most CMV-associated TCR beta chains appeared to be HLA-restricted in a later analysis, and the HLA associations seemed to be driven largely by CMV exposure. Correlated functional status among segregating V segments might reflect linkage disequilibrium, but an unknown experimental factor could not be ruled out. It was suggested by the authors that the approach could potentially be generalized to other disease states and immunological phenotypes. In a later analysis, some 17,000 TCR beta sequences were associated with specific HLA alleles at a false discovery rate of 0.05. The cohort was sequenced for TCR beta chains only, and without alpha or paired-chain data the features that could be detected were limited.

The cohort comprised hundreds of healthy bone marrow donors. Cohort members were all nominally healthy when sampled, although unrecorded immune exposures were likely present. The donor tested CMV seropositive, placing the donor among the approximately 310 seropositive members of the cohort. Each donor provided a peripheral blood sample, and peripheral blood mononuclear cells were used for TCR beta sequencing. The Qiagen DNeasy Blood Extraction Kit was used to extract genomic DNA from the blood cell samples. The library was produced with the immunoSEQ multiplex PCR assay. The multiplex PCR relied on a mix of 60 forward primers for TCR Vbeta segments and 13 reverse primers for TCR Jbeta segments. The CDR3 region of rearranged TCR beta genes was amplified from genomic DNA by a multiplex PCR assay. On the Illumina HiSeq System, the amplified TCR beta libraries were sequenced as 87-base-pair reads. The authors processed their data as follows. A later analysis tallied 75 million to 95 million unique TCR beta chains across the 666 repertoires, and about 12 million of those chains were shared by two or more donors. Raw reads were error-corrected and collapsed into unique sequences with a nearest-neighbor algorithm that merged closely related sequences to remove PCR and sequencing errors. To assign V, D and J gene segments, CDR3 sequences were aligned to IMGT reference sequences. For a sequence to be retained, a match of at least six nucleotides was required to both a V gene segment and a J gene segment. A rearrangement counted as productive if the CDR3 had no stop codons and remained in frame with V and J, and every other rearrangement counted as non-productive. Following IMGT convention, CDR3 was defined as the stretch from the second conserved V-encoded cysteine up to the conserved J-encoded phenylalanine. Sequences without an unambiguous match to a single V gene segment were excluded from the earlier analysis of almost 600 of the donors. In an earlier analysis of several hundred of the donors, a V segment was called functional when productive rearrangements were above 56.7%, and segregating when the standard deviation between donors exceeded 5%. A statistical classification framework was built to diagnose cytomegalovirus status from the catalog of TCR beta chain sequences. A later analysis assigned V and J genes by comparing TCR nucleotide sequences with IMGT/GENE-DB human TR gene sequences. In a later analysis, CDR3 sequences and most-parsimonious VDJ recombination scenarios were assigned using the TCRdist pipeline. In a later analysis, each TCR beta chain was defined by its CDR3 amino acid sequence together with its V-gene family, and reads lacking a unique V-gene family were excluded. A later analysis removed roughly 590 highly shared, low-generation-probability nucleotide sequences to deal with suspected cross-contamination and a sequencing artifact. A later analysis calculated a clonal expansion index for each public chain from normalized within-repertoire ranks of inferred template counts. In a later analysis, generation probabilities were computed using a VDJ recombination model fitted to out-of-frame rearrangements, and the results were checked against IGoR. In a later analysis, TCR-TCR, TCR-HLA and TCR-CMV co-occurrence was scored with hypergeometric tests, and a repertoire-size bias correction was applied to TCR pairs. In a later analysis, false discovery rates were estimated by permuting HLA or CMV assignments 20 times. In a later analysis, co-occurring TCRs were grouped with DBSCAN, and TCRdist sequence similarity was added when clustering was performed within HLA-allele-positive subsets. For co-occurrence clustering, repertoires with fewer than 30,000 or more than 120,000 public chains were excluded, along with roughly 5 repertoires with anomalous nucleotide sharing. The immuneACCESS repertoire file appears here via TCRdb, limited to in-frame rearrangements. These files lack a portion of the clones; in checked studies, under half of the deficit traces to unresolved V genes, and the cause of the others is not known. V and J calls and clone size are copied from that table; D and trimming were computed from the DNA. The sample includes 150,000 to 200,000 clones, with roughly three quarters observed a single time. Around 9.8% of the sample is in the top ten clones.

Concerning this clone: What antigen it recognizes has not been identified. Base quality data are lacking; no much larger clone is found one base away.

The CDR3 runs 14 amino acids, cysteine and phenylalanine included. The DNA shown is the 42-base CDR3, in frame from base 1. As encoded in the germline V gene (reference sequence), CDR1 is GTSNPN while CDR2 is SVGIG. Germline trimming amounts to 2 bases on V and 3 bases on J, with 5 as the count of junction bases outside the gene matches. Sample: PBMCs. The chain was built from TRBV30 and TRBJ1-1, and TRBD1 matches 8 of the central bases. The TCR comes from a man between 18 and 35 years old in good health and CMV-seropositive. Here is the DNA: TGTGCCTGGAGTAGACAGGGGTACGACACTGAAGCTTTCTTT. It translates to CAWSRQGYDTEAFF.